This T cell receptor beta chain was obtained from a study of cytomegalovirus exposure and HLA in healthy donors. Notes on the study in general: Prior analysis indicated that the majority of TCR beta V segments exhibited productivity approximately 87% or approximately 30% of the time. It emerged from a later analysis that several of the most significant clusters appeared to be linked to common viral pathogens. Presence/absence analyses assumed roughly uniform sequencing depth across donors, which may not hold. It was reported that the classifier diagnosed cytomegalovirus status with high specificity and sensitivity in both the original and validation cohorts.

As to this clone: What it binds is not known.

With 0 bases clipped from V and 2 bases from J, the junction kept 7 bases outside the gene matches. This CDR3 is built from 17 residues. From germline, CDR1 is MNHNS and CDR2 SASEGT. Both 60 Vbeta primers and 13 Jbeta primers went into the PCR. Only in-frame clones appear in the TCRdb table, and some are missing; sequencing was by immunoSEQ multiplex PCR. The sample yields about 130,000 clones, 70% to 80% seen once. The chain is built from TRBV6-1 and TRBJ2-7, with 10 bases lining up with TRBD2. The sequenced sample was PBMCs. This TCR derives from a man aged 35 to 55 in good health and CMV-seropositive. CDR3: CASSEALAGVITYEQYF. The CDR3 region has the DNA TGTGCCAGCAGTGAAGCTCTAGCGGGAGTCATCACCTACGAGCAGTACTTC.